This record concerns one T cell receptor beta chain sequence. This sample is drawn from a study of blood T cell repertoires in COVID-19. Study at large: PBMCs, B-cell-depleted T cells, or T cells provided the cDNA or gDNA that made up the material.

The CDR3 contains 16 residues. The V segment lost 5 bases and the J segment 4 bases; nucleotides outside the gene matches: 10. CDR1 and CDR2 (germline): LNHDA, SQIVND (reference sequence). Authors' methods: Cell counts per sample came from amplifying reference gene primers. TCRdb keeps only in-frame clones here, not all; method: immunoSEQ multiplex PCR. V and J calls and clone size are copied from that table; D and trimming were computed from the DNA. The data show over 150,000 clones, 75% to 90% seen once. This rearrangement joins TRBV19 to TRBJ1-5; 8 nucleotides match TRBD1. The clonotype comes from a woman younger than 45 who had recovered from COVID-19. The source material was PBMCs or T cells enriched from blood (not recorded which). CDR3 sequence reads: CASSPTNRGSNQPQHF. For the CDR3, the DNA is TGTGCCAGTAGTCCAACAAACAGGGGGAGTAATCAGCCCCAGCATTTT.